This T cell receptor beta chain is from a study of lymphopenia after photon versus proton radiotherapy (dated by TCRdb to about 2019). Context from the whole study: Photon and proton radiation therapy were compared by the study for their immunological effects in patients with gastrointestinal tumors who developed high-grade lymphopenia. The cohort included roughly 20 patients with gastrointestinal tumors who developed lymphopenia after receiving either photon or proton therapy. The goal of the study was to describe how the two radiation modalities differ in their effects on the immune system.

Study-wide conclusions, independent of this receptor: After the lymphocyte count nadir, repertoires from photon-treated patients showed oligoclonal expansion, particularly of CD8+ Temra cells, and this expansion drove the decline in diversity. The survival association was assessed only in patients who died, and the authors presented better survival with proton therapy as a possibility rather than a demonstrated result. Relative stability during treatment was observed in proton-treated patients, whereas loss of naive T cells and TCR diversity and gain of effector/memory populations were observed in photon-treated patients. Across the cohort, an inverse correlation was found between a larger post-nadir drop in TCR diversity and overall survival time among patients who died.

Library creation used the immunoSEQ multiplex PCR assay. T cell repertoires were profiled with deep sequencing of rearranged TCR beta loci together with multiparametric flow cytometry. TCRdb retrieved this table from immuneACCESS and kept in-frame rearrangements only. Not all clones are present; in checked studies, unresolved V genes account for under half, and no reason is known for the remainder. This sample comprises around 53,000 clones, 65% to 85% of them detected only once. Just under 30% of the sample goes to the ten largest clones. A word on this clone: Its antigen has not been determined. No base-level quality is on record; no much larger clone is a single base apart.

CDR1 and CDR2, looked up from the germline V gene, are SGHRS and YFSETQ. From cysteine to phenylalanine, the CDR3 is 15 amino acids long. Only the CDR3 DNA stays, 45 bases, in frame from base 1. The trim is 4 bases for V and 5 bases for J, with a gap of 19 bases between the germline ends. The sequence joins TRBV5-1 to TRBJ2-7; TRBD1 is perhaps the D gene, given 5 matching bases. The sequence derives from a man in his fifties or sixties with gastric cancer. Sequencing used peripheral blood, obtained from a patient treated with photon-based radiotherapy. The nucleotide sequence reads as follows: TGCGCCAGCAGCCCCCCGACAGTGAACCCCCACGAGCAGTACTTC. Its translation is CASSPPTVNPHEQYF.